The rows below give T cell receptor beta chains drawn from one sample of a study of blood T cell repertoires in COVID-19. TCRdb's table, derived via immunoSEQ multiplex PCR, lists solely in-frame clones and lacks some. The sample includes hundreds of thousands of clones, 70% to 90% seen only once; the top ten take under 2.5%. What was sequenced was PBMCs or T cells enriched from blood (not recorded which). These receptors originate from a man aged 25-40 years who had recovered from COVID-19. Each CDR3 is given with its conserved first and last residue. A D gene is named only where the DNA matches it firmly. Clone size is stated in some rows and not others, as once, few, many or a class when expanded.

V	size	J	D	DNA	CDR3
TRBV4-1	.	TRBJ1-5	.	TGCGCCAGCAGCCAAGTCCTAGAGTGGCCCCAGCATTTT	CASSQVLEWPQHF
TRBV3-1/TRBV3-2	.	TRBJ1-2	.	TGTGCCAGCAGCCAAAATACAGGCGACGGCTACACCTTC	CASSQNTGDGYTF
TRBV27	.	TRBJ1-1	TRBD1	TGTGCCAGCAGTTCCTCACAGGGGCCCACTGAAGCTTTCTTT	CASSSSQGPTEAFF
TRBV9	.	TRBJ2-1	TRBD1	TGTGCCAGCAGCCCGAGCTACAGGGGGCGTGAGCAGTTCTTC	CASSPSYRGREQFF
TRBV4-2	many	TRBJ2-3	TRBD2	TGTGCCAGCAGCCAAGATCTAGCGGGGGGCACAGATACGCAGTATTTT	CASSQDLAGGTDTQYF
TRBV29-1	.	TRBJ1-1	TRBD1	TGCAGCGTCAGGGGGCGCGCTGAAGCTTTCTTT	CSVRGRAEAFF
TRBV13	once	TRBJ1-4	.	TGTGCCAGCAGCTTTGGGGGGGTTGCAACTAATGAAAAACTGTTTTTT	CASSFGGVATNEKLFF
TRBV2	.	TRBJ1-5	TRBD1	TGTGCCAGCAGGTCCCAGGGGGGCAATCAGCCCCAGCATTTT	CASRSQGGNQPQHF
TRBV9	.	TRBJ2-5	.	TGTGCCAGCAGCGTAGTGGGGGGGCAACGTGAGACCCAGTACTTC	CASSVVGGQRETQYF
TRBV5-1	.	TRBJ1-1	TRBD1	TGCGCCAGCAGCGGGGGACAGGGTGGCGGCACTGAAGCTTTCTTT	CASSGGQGGGTEAFF
TRBV3-1/TRBV3-2	.	TRBJ1-4	TRBD1	TGTGCCAGCAGCCGGAAAGGACAGGGTGGCGAAAAACTGTTTTTT	CASSRKGQGGEKLFF
TRBV3-1/TRBV3-2	.	TRBJ1-6	.	TGTGCCAGCAGCCAAGGGCAGGGCGGTGAGGAGTCCTATAATTCACCCCTCCACTTT	CASSQGQGGEESYNSPLHF
TRBV5-8	.	TRBJ1-3	.	TGTGCCAGCAGCTTGGGACTGTTCTCTGGAAACACCATATATTTT	CASSLGLFSGNTIYF
TRBV4-3	few	TRBJ2-3	TRBD2	TGCGCCAGCAGCCCCGGGACTAGCGGGGGGAGTAGCACAGATACGCAGTATTTT	CASSPGTSGGSSTDTQYF
TRBV9	.	TRBJ2-2	TRBD2	TGTGCCAGCAGCGCCTATAGCGGGGGGGCCACCGGGGAGCTGTTTTTT	CASSAYSGGATGELFF
TRBV9	.	TRBJ1-2	.	TGTGCCAGCAAGAGAGACTCAAACTATGGCTACACCTTC	CASKRDSNYGYTF
TRBV5-1	.	TRBJ1-2	.	TGCGCCAGCAGCGCTTCAGGACAGCCGTATGGGGTCGGCTACACCTTC	CASSASGQPYGVGYTF
TRBV19	.	TRBJ1-6	.	TGTGCCAGTAGTTTATTAGTAGGGGCGAATTCACCCCTCCACTTT	CASSLLVGANSPLHF
TRBV7-2	.	TRBJ1-1	TRBD1	TGTGCCAGCAGCACGGAAGTTGGGACAGTTCCGGCTTTCTTT	CASSTEVGTVPAFF
TRBV4-2	.	TRBJ2-3	TRBD2	TGTGCCAGCAGCCAAGACCTTAGCGGGGGAACAGATACGCAGTATTTT	CASSQDLSGGTDTQYF
TRBV6-5	.	TRBJ1-3	.	TGTGCCAGCAGTTACTCGAACGGGAACACCATATATTTT	CASSYSNGNTIYF
TRBV7-8	few	TRBJ1-2	.	TGTGCCAGCAGCTCCTCAGGGAATAGGGCTAACTATGGCTACACCTTC	CASSSSGNRANYGYTF
TRBV11-1	.	TRBJ2-3	.	TGTGCCAGCAGCTTAGAGTACGCGGGGATCACAGATACGCAGTATTTT	CASSLEYAGITDTQYF
TRBV15	.	TRBJ2-3	TRBD2	TGTGCCACCAGTGCTAGCGGGGTAACAGATACGCAGTATTTT	CATSASGVTDTQYF
TRBV27	.	TRBJ2-7	TRBD2	TGTGCCAGCAGTTTACCTCCAAGGGGAGGGAGGGGTTGGGCCTACGAGCAGTACTTC	CASSLPPRGGRGWAYEQYF
TRBV10-3	once	TRBJ1-1	.	TGTGCCATCAGGAAGGACAGAGATAACACTGAAGCTTTCTTT	CAIRKDRDNTEAFF
TRBV10-3	.	TRBJ1-1	TRBD1	TGTGCCATCCGGGACAGGGATTCGCCTGAAGCTTTCTTT	CAIRDRDSPEAFF
TRBV5-5	.	TRBJ1-2	.	TGTGCCAGCAGCTTGGATCTAAAGAGCTATGGCTACACCTTC	CASSLDLKSYGYTF
TRBV7-3	.	TRBJ2-1	.	TGTGCCAGCAGCCAAGCTAGCAGCACCTACAATGAGCAGTTCTTC	CASSQASSTYNEQFF
TRBV18	.	TRBJ1-1	.	TGTGCCAGCTCACCTTCCGGGGGTGAAGCTTTCTTT	CASSPSGGEAFF
TRBV6-5	once	TRBJ2-1	.	TGTGCCAGCAGAAACAGGGATGTGACCTACAATGAGCAGTTCTTC	CASRNRDVTYNEQFF
TRBV2	once	TRBJ2-5	TRBD1	TGTGCCAGCAGTGACCAGGAGACAGGGGCCCAAGAGACCCAGTACTTC	CASSDQETGAQETQYF
TRBV4-1	.	TRBJ2-5	TRBD2	TGCGCCAGCAGCCAATTAGCGGGGGGTCAAGAGACCCAGTACTTC	CASSQLAGGQETQYF
TRBV5-1	.	TRBJ2-5	TRBD2	TGCGCCAGCAGCCAATCTCCCCTAGCGGGGTTAGAGACCCAGTACTTC	CASSQSPLAGLETQYF
TRBV11-2	.	TRBJ2-1	TRBD2	TGTGCCAGCAGCGTAGCGGGGGGGCCTCTCAGTGAGCAGTTCTTC	CASSVAGGPLSEQFF
TRBV2	.	TRBJ2-3	.	TGTGCCAGCAGTCCTTTGGATACGCAGTATTTT	CASSPLDTQYF
TRBV19	once	TRBJ2-1	TRBD2	TGTGCCAGTAGTAATGGACTAGCGGGGGGCAATGAGCAGTTCTTC	CASSNGLAGGNEQFF
TRBV5-4	.	TRBJ1-6	TRBD1	TGTGCCAGCGGCACCGGGACAGAATCACCCCTCCACTTT	CASGTGTESPLHF
TRBV2	.	TRBJ1-6	.	TGTGCCAGCAGTGAAAGGGCGGGGGGGAATTCACCCCTCCACTTT	CASSERAGGNSPLHF
TRBV7-8	.	TRBJ2-3	TRBD1	TGTGCCAGCAGCCGCCCGGGACAGGGGATCGCAGATACGCAGTATTTT	CASSRPGQGIADTQYF
TRBV21-1	.	TRBJ1-2	.	TGTGCCAGCAGCCACAGGGGAAATCTCTATGGCTACACCTTC	CASSHRGNLYGYTF
TRBV5-4	.	TRBJ1-2	TRBD1	TGTGCCAGCAGCACCAACACAGGGGGCAAGGATGGCTACACCTTC	CASSTNTGGKDGYTF
TRBV5-4	few	TRBJ1-2	TRBD1	TGTGCCAGCAGCCAAGGGACAGTTTCATCGAGTGGCTACACCTTC	CASSQGTVSSSGYTF
TRBV19	.	TRBJ2-2	.	TGTGCCAGCTCCGAAGGGGGAACCTACACCGGGGAGCTGTTTTTT	CASSEGGTYTGELFF
TRBV27	.	TRBJ1-1	.	TGTGCCAGCAGGGGACACATGAACACTGAAGCTTTCTTT	CASRGHMNTEAFF
TRBV29-1	.	TRBJ1-1	.	TGCAGCGTTGGGGAGATTTCAGGGGATACTGAAGCTTTCTTT	CSVGEISGDTEAFF
TRBV7-9	.	TRBJ2-1	TRBD2	TGTGCCAGCAGCCTGACGGGGGGGTACAATGAGCAGTTCTTC	CASSLTGGYNEQFF
TRBV6-5	.	TRBJ1-2	TRBD1	TGTGCCAGCAGTTACTGGATGGGACAGGGAGATGGCTACACCTTC	CASSYWMGQGDGYTF
TRBV7-2	.	TRBJ1-1	.	TGTGCCAGCAGCTTACAGGGTTACACTGAAGCTTTCTTT	CASSLQGYTEAFF
TRBV12-5	.	TRBJ2-1	TRBD1	TGTGCTAGTGGTTTGGGATCCGGGACAGACTCTTACAATGAGCAGTTCTTC	CASGLGSGTDSYNEQFF
TRBV5-4	.	TRBJ1-6	TRBD1	TGTGCCAGCAGCTTGAGGTCCGGGACAGGGACGAATTCACCCCTCCACTTT	CASSLRSGTGTNSPLHF
TRBV5-1	.	TRBJ1-2	.	TGCGCCAGCAGCTTGACGACTGGCTATGGCTACACCTTC	CASSLTTGYGYTF
TRBV18	.	TRBJ2-2	TRBD1	TGTGCCAGCTCATCACAGGGGGCGGCTGGCACCGGGGAGCTGTTTTTT	CASSSQGAAGTGELFF
TRBV19	once	TRBJ2-5	.	TGTGCCAGTAGTATACAGGCTAGCAAGTTAGAGACCCAGTACTTC	CASSIQASKLETQYF
TRBV7-9	.	TRBJ1-2	TRBD1	TGTGCCAGCAGCGAGGGACAGGTCTCTGTGAGTGGCTACACCTTC	CASSEGQVSVSGYTF